The entry below describes one T cell receptor beta chain. Its antigen is still unknown. One base away there is no much larger clone; base qualities are not given. One collaborating source in Seattle enrolled patients while the patients were actively infected and followed the patients over time throughout the course of disease. Whole blood was collected in K2EDTA tubes by collaborating institutions according to the institutions' own protocols. Collaborator samples were shipped for TCRbeta analysis as frozen whole blood, isolated PBMCs, or DNA extracted from either sample type. The immunoSEQ Assay, a bias-controlled multiplex PCR, was used to amplify TCRbeta CDR3 regions from genomic DNA. The source study handled its data this way. The number of nucleated cells in each sample was estimated from the amplification of reference gene primers within the assay. To quantify the absolute abundance of each unique TCRbeta CDR3 rearrangement, sequence reads were collapsed and filtered. For each sample, productive Simpson clonality was calculated by taking the square root of Simpson's diversity index across productive rearrangements. Drawn from immuneACCESS, this table holds only the in-frame rearrangements with V and J called that TCRdb kept. Clones are partly lost; checked studies trace under half to an unresolved V gene and leave the rest unexplained. That table furnishes V, J and clone size, whereas the DNA furnished D and trimming. Recorded for this sample are 150,000 to 180,000 clones; approximately 80% of them occurred a single time. Clones ranked in the top ten supply about an eighth of the sample.

This sample is part of a study of blood T cell repertoires in COVID-19 (dated by TCRdb to 2018 to 2020). Regarding the research as a whole: The collaborator samples originated in the United States, Italy and Spain and spanned the acute and convalescent phases of COVID-19. The prospective study material was composed of cDNA or gDNA derived from T cells, B-cell-depleted T cells, or PBMCs. The dataset comprised deeply sampled blood TCRbeta repertoires from subjects exposed to, actively infected with, or recovered from COVID-19. The repertoires were made available in a free public database intended to serve as a resource for research on the immune response to SARS-CoV-2. The samples were drawn from the first 160 participants of the ongoing ImmuneRACE study and from some 1,300 subjects provided by 6 global collaborators. Nearly every sample came with metadata listing a de-identified subject ID, COVID-19 status, age in years and sex. Where HLA class I and class II types were available, the types were taken from metadata supplied by the sample provider, not from assay-based typing. The research as a whole found: Clinical and demographic metadata were provided uncurated, with the amount varying by source and participant.

There are 14 amino acids in the CDR3, from cysteine to phenylalanine inclusive. Of all the DNA, just the CDR3 is kept, 42 bases in frame from base 1. For this chain, trimming is 0 bases at the V end and 6 bases at the J end, and the number of junction bases without a gene match is 3. CDR1 and CDR2 (KGHDR, SFDVKD) derive from the germline V gene. This TCR derives from a woman aged 55-75 years with COVID-19, enrolled during active disease. The sequenced sample was peripheral blood. Recombination joined TRBV24-1 with TRBJ1-2; TRBD1 lines up with 7 middle nucleotides. The DNA is TGTGCCACCAGTGATTTGAGGCAGGGGGATGGCTACACCTTC. Its coded protein is CATSDLRQGDGYTF.